The present T cell receptor beta chain was sequenced within a study of blood T cells in healthy people across ages (dated by TCRdb to 2015 to 2017). About the full investigation: In model experiments, template switching captured roughly one uniquely barcoded TCR beta cDNA molecule for every two T cells. The study measured age-related changes in TCR beta repertoire diversity using deep sequencing normalized with unique cDNA molecular identifiers. Four age groups were formed from the donors: young (average approximately 16 years), middle-aged (around 39), aged (about 62) and long-lived (less than 85). To avoid experimental bias, donors of different ages were spread randomly across the sequencing lanes. The study analyzed two additional independent replicas of 1 million unique cDNA reads from the same blood draw for two donors, one aged 18 to 29 and one aged 80 or older.

CDR1 and CDR2 are read off the germline V gene as MNHNS and SASEGT. At the junction V is shortened by 4 bases and J by 4 bases; bases outside the gene matches: 2. Inclusive of the bounding cysteine and phenylalanine, the CDR3 is 14 residues long. Only the CDR3 DNA is retained, 42 bases long and in frame from the first base. This clonotype was recorded at least ten times. This clone's antigen is unknown. No much larger clonotype is one base removed from it; base qualities were not supplied. The library was made by 5' RACE. The sequencer listed for this sample is Illumina HiSeq 2500. A second PCR of roughly 6 to 11 cycles was run with a J-beta primer mix and a sample-barcoded 5' primer. A template-switch 5' adaptor carrying 12 random nucleotides introduced a unique molecular identifier onto each TCR beta cDNA molecule. At least 2.5 million CDR3-containing paired-end reads were obtained from each sample. First-strand cDNA was synthesized from all RNA with the Mint cDNA synthesis kit, primed by a TRBC-specific oligonucleotide. After uracil-DNA glycosylase treatment, a first 18-cycle PCR used universal primers M1SS and BC2_uni_R on all cDNA. Per the source publication's procedure: For normalization, 1 million high-quality reads were randomly selected from each sample, with every read carrying a distinct molecular identifier. Instead of being binned into consensus sequences, reads that shared molecular identifiers were thrown out. CDR3 identification, clonotype clustering and error correction used MiTCR with a Q25 quality threshold and the strictest error-elimination algorithm. A nonparametric unseen species model using Euler transformation provided a lower-bound estimate of total TCR beta diversity. TCRdb reanalyzed the raw reads on its own, using fastp at Q25 for trimming and MiXCR for clone calling, and kept in-frame beta chains. Rows merge per CDR3 protein into single entries with the most common DNA and genes. The V and J calls, along with clone size, are taken from TCRdb and not from the paper's own processing. For this sample there are hundreds of thousands of distinct CDR3 sequences; more than 40% appear just once. Under 35% of the sample rests with the top ten.

Systemically healthy Caucasian individuals from Russia, roughly 40 in total and aged about 6 to 95 years, were included as donors. Each donor gave ten milliliters of peripheral blood, drawn into EDTA-treated Vacutainer tubes. Ficoll-Paque density-gradient centrifugation was used to isolate PBMCs, with at least 7 million per sample. Trizol reagent was used to extract total RNA from PBMCs, with at least 6 micrograms per sample. For every donor, flow cytometry on a PBMC aliquot measured the percentage of naive CD45RAhigh/CD27high T cells. Study-wide conclusions, independent of this receptor: Observed TCR beta diversity correlated strongly with the percentage of naive T cells measured by flow cytometry. Because profiling used bulk unsorted PBMCs, naive and antigen-experienced compartments could not be compared conclusively. The CMV infection status of donors was not known, potentially confounding age-related changes in expanded clonotypes. Estimates of total diversity based on one million sequenced T cells were considered lower bounds and underestimates. Compared with the aged group, more naive CD4+ T cells, fewer expanded clones and increased TCR diversity were shown by the long-lived group, suggesting age selection. Observed TCR beta diversity per million T cells fell roughly linearly with age, and a significant reduction was already apparent by age about 38.

The chain was built from TRBV6-1 and TRBJ2-1, with 9 bases aligning to TRBD2. The sequencing input was blood. The receptor was derived from a woman aged 55 to 70 in good health. The CDR3 region reads CASSVAGGYNEQFF. The DNA reads as follows: TGTGCCAGCAGTGTCGCGGGGGGGTACAATGAGCAGTTCTTC.